Following are 7 T cell receptor beta chains from one sample sequenced in a study of OX40 agonist ivuxolimab in advanced cancers. Sequenced by immunoSEQ multiplex PCR; TCRdb stores in-frame clones only, minus some. This sample carries approximately 79,000 clones, roughly 85% of them seen once, and the ten largest clones take approximately 3.1%. The sequenced sample was CD4+ or CD8+ T cells sorted from blood, obtained in a trial of the OX40 agonist ivuxolimab. These receptors were obtained from an adult with an advanced solid tumor such as melanoma, head and neck, liver or kidney cancer.

This chain uses TRBV11-2 with TRBJ1-1, with 8 bases lining up with TRBD1. The V segment lost 4 bases and the J segment 6 bases; nucleotides outside the gene matches: 13. Per the germline V gene, CDR1 is SGHAT and CDR2 is FQNNGV. CDR3 length equals 16 residues. The CDR3 nucleotides read TGTGCCAGCAGCTCCCGTGCAACAGGGGGACGGCCTGAAGCTTTCTTT. This encodes CASSSRATGGRPEAFF.

The chain joins TRBV21-1 to TRBJ2-5; the tabulated D call, TRBD2, remains unverified against the DNA. The J call may be faulty, since TRBJ2-7 better matches the DNA end. TRBV21-1 counts as a pseudogene. The CDR3 is 14 amino acids. This CDR3 reads CASSPGVRSYEQYF. CDR3 nucleotides: TGTGCCAGCAGCCCCGGGGTGAGGTCCTACGAGCAGTACTTC.

The chain joins TRBV5-6 to TRBJ1-2; 7 nucleotides match TRBD1. The CDR3 totals 15 residues. The trim removed 4 bases at V and 3 bases at J, leaving 9 bases unmatched. Germline assignment: CDR1 SGHDT and CDR2 YYEEEE. CDR3 sequence (DNA): TGTGCCAGCAGCCCCGGGGGGACAGTAGACTATGGCTACACCTTC. Translated, it gives CASSPGGTVDYGYTF. Full variable domain (outside the CDR3, taken from reference TRBV5-6 and TRBJ1-2): DAGVTQSPTHLIKTRGQQVTLRCSPKSGHDTVSWYQQALGQGPQFIFQYYEEEERQRGNFPDRFSGHQFPNYSSELNVNALLLGDSALYLCASSPGGTVDYGYTFGSGTRLTVV.

The rearrangement uses TRBV15 and TRBJ2-7, with 7 nucleotides matching TRBD2. The V and J ends lost 0 bases and 0 bases, in that order; junction bases with no gene match: 2. CDR3 length: 15 residues. Looked up from germline, CDR1 is LNHNV and CDR2 is YYDKDF (reference sequence). CDR3 loop: CATSRDRGSSYEQYF. Here the CDR3 DNA reads TGTGCCACCAGCAGAGATCGCGGGAGCTCCTACGAGCAGTACTTC.

This clone showed up just a few times. The chain employs TRBV19 and TRBJ2-7, with TRBD1 as a possible D gene (6 bases). The length of the CDR3 is 14 residues. V lost 5 bases and J lost 3, with 14 bases in between. Germline V gives CDR1 LNHDA, CDR2 SQIVND (reference sequence). CDR3 DNA: TGTGCCAGTAGTTCAACGCAGGACAGCTACGAGCAGTACTTC. Amino acid sequence: CASSSTQDSYEQYF.

The J gene is TRBJ2-5, the V gene TRBV7-2, with TRBD2 as a possible D gene (5 bases). The CDR3 contains 14 residues. CDR1 is SGHTA and CDR2 is FQGNSA in the germline V gene. Trimming removed 5 bases from V and 3 bases from J, with 13 bases in between. The CDR3, as DNA: TGTGCCAGCAGCCAGCGCCTAGCAAAAGAGACCCAGTACTTC. It specifies CASSQRLAKETQYF.

The CDR3 region is CASRDRSDYGYTF. Here the CDR3 DNA reads TGTGCCAGCAGGGACAGATCGGACTATGGCTACACCTTC. The chain joins TRBV6-1 to TRBJ1-2; D may be TRBD1 (6 bases). CDR1 is MNHNS, CDR2 SASEGT, per germline. V dropped 6 bases and J dropped 3 bases, with 11 bases sitting between them. The CDR3 length is 13 residues.